The 30 T cell receptor beta chains presented below share a single source sample, sequenced in a study of Ad26.COV2.S vaccination and SARS-CoV-2 variants listed by TCRdb under 2021. The treatment or condition tag for this specimen amounts to: 19 received Ad26.COV2.S at low or high dose, single or two shots; about 5 received placebo; per-sample allocation not given. For vaccine and placebo recipients, the sequenced repertoires came from samples collected on day 63 after the first injection. Library preparation was by the immunoSEQ multiplex PCR assay. The source is immuneACCESS, and TCRdb retained only in-frame sequences with V and J called. Part of the clones is not carried over; for the studies checked, unresolved V genes explain less than half of this, and the remainder is unexplained. This sample gives approximately 350,000 clones in total; around 90% of them show up just once. Of the sample, roughly 3.1% falls within the top ten clones.

The sample in question was peripheral blood, obtained in a trial of Ad26.COV2.S vaccine versus placebo. Source of these receptors: a person aged 18-60 years who received the Ad26.COV2.S COVID-19 vaccine or a placebo.

As DNA, the CDR3 is TGTGCCTGGAGCGCGGCAGGGGGCTCTGGAAACACCATATATTTT. Translating gives CAWSAAGGSGNTIYF. This chain connects TRBV30 to TRBJ1-3, with 7 nucleotides matching TRBD1. This CDR3 is built from 15 residues. The V gene end was trimmed by 3 bases and the J gene end by 0 bases; junction bases not matched to a gene: 5. In germline, CDR1 is GTSNPN, CDR2 SVGIG (reference sequence). The complete variable domain, with remaining parts taken from reference TRBV30 and TRBJ1-3, reads SQTIHQWPATLVQPVGSPLSLECTVEGTSNPNLYWYRQAAGRGLQLLFYSVGIGQISSEVPQNLSASRPQDRQFILSSKKLLLSDSGFYLCAWSAAGGSGNTIYFGEGSWLTVV.

The rearrangement links TRBV27 to TRBJ2-2, with 8 nucleotides matching TRBD2. Germline values: CDR1 MNHEY, CDR2 SMNVEV (reference sequence). Trimming took 6 bases from V and 4 from J; bases not matched to a gene: 10. The CDR3 sequence is 16 residues long. This CDR3 is CASSPGGLAGTGELFF. The CDR3 coding sequence is TGTGCCAGCAGCCCCGGGGGGCTAGCGGGCACCGGGGAGCTGTTTTTT.

The table lists this clone with a few counts. V is TRBV19 and J is TRBJ1-6; D remains ambiguous. This CDR3 is built from 13 residues. The germline V gene encodes CDR1 LNHDA and CDR2 SQIVND (reference sequence). The V end was cut by 5 bases, the J end by 4 bases, with 6 bases between. CDR3: CASSPTYNSPLHF. The CDR3 bases are TGTGCCAGTAGTCCCACGTATAATTCACCCCTCCACTTT.

The V and J genes are TRBV15 and TRBJ2-2, with 8 bases matching TRBD2. Germline V CDR1 and CDR2: LNHNV, YYDKDF (reference sequence). J gave up 4 bases and V 0 bases, and 7 bases lay outside the gene matches. CDR3 length equals 17 residues. The CDR3, as DNA: TGTGCCACCAGCAGAGATAGAGGGACTAGAATCACCGGGGAGCTGTTTTTT. This gives the protein CATSRDRGTRITGELFF.

This rearrangement joins TRBV19 to TRBJ2-2; D unresolved. CDR3 length: 15 amino acids. The V end lost 9 bases, the J end lost 3 bases, and 17 bases lay between the germline ends. The germline CDR1 and CDR2 sequences are LNHDA and SQIVND (reference sequence). CDR3 sequence reads: CASLGRLLHTGELFF. The CDR3 DNA follows: TGTGCCAGCCTAGGTAGGCTACTACACACCGGGGAGCTGTTTTTT.

The chain couples TRBV5-1 to TRBJ1-4; perhaps TRBD1 as D (6 bases). The CDR3 runs to 17 residues. Germline-derived CDR1 and CDR2 are SGHRS and YFSETQ. The V and J ends lost 0 bases and 8 bases respectively, with 20 bases between them. The DNA for the CDR3 is TGCGCCAGCAGCTTGGCCCCTAACAGGGTCTTTTGGGAAAAACTGTTTTTT. Its translation is CASSLAPNRVFWEKLFF.

This chain joins TRBV14 and TRBJ2-3; a weak D match, TRBD1 (6 bases). Germline lookup yields CDR1 SGHDN and CDR2 FVKESK. V was pared by 4 bases and J by 9 bases, with 14 bases between. CDR3 length: 13 residues. The chain's CDR3 is CASSLYTGRTQYF. Written as DNA, the CDR3 is TGTGCCAGCAGCCTCTATACAGGGCGGACGCAGTATTTT.

In its sample, this clone was seen once. J is TRBJ2-5 and V is TRBV7-2; weak D call: TRBD2 (7 bases). CDR3 size: 15 residues. The germline V and J ends were trimmed by 5 bases and 5 bases, with 18 bases remaining between them. Looked up from germline, CDR1 is SGHTA and CDR2 is FQGNSA. CDR3 nucleotides: TGTGCCAGCAGCCCCTATACGAGGGGGGGGGAGACCCAGTACTTC. Translation gives CASSPYTRGGETQYF. The complete variable domain, with remaining parts taken from reference TRBV7-2 and TRBJ2-5, reads GAGVSQSPSNKVTEKGKDVELRCDPISGHTALYWYRQSLGQGLEFLIYFQGNSAPDKSGLPSDRFSAERTGGSVSTLTIQRTQQEDSAVYLCASSPYTRGGETQYFGPGTRLLVL.

This clone was recorded once. The chain employs TRBV7-3 and TRBJ2-3; tentatively, D is TRBD1 or TRBD2 (7 bases each). The CDR3 consists of 16 residues. CDR1 and CDR2 from the germline V gene are SGHTA and FQGTGA. Deletions cut 6 bases from V and 2 bases from J, with 18 bases between. In DNA form, the CDR3 reads TGTGCCAGCAGAGAGGGAGGGGGCTCCCTCACAGATACGCAGTATTTT. Translated: CASREGGGSLTDTQYF.

This rearrangement joins TRBV27 to TRBJ2-5, with 8 bases lining up with TRBD2. The CDR3 has 15 amino acids. Germline lookup yields CDR1 MNHEY and CDR2 SMNVEV (reference sequence). The ends lost 6 bases at V and 2 bases at J; junction bases unmatched: 8. The CDR3 loop is CASSDNSGVQETQYF. The CDR3 nucleotides are TGTGCCAGCAGCGATAATAGCGGGGTACAAGAGACCCAGTACTTC.

The chain combines TRBV4-2 with TRBJ1-4; D unresolved. Between the trimmed V and J ends, which lost 0 bases and 8 bases, there was a span of 7 bases. CDR1 and CDR2 from the germline V gene are LGHNA and YNFKEQ. CDR3 size: 13 residues. As DNA, the CDR3 is TGTGCCAGCAGCCAAGATCCGAAGGAAAAACTGTTTTTT. This codes for CASSQDPKEKLFF.

This chain links TRBV11-3 with TRBJ2-1, with D perhaps matching TRBD1 or TRBD2 (5 bases each). The CDR3 is made up of 13 amino acids. Trimming took off 0 bases at V and 8 bases at J, with 8 bases between the two ends. Germline V gene sequence: CDR1 SGHNT, CDR2 YENEEA. The DNA for the CDR3 is TGTGCCAGCAGCTTAGAGGGACGGGATGAGCAGTTCTTC. Encoded protein: CASSLEGRDEQFF.

The rearrangement links TRBV5-4 to TRBJ2-3, with 7 bases identical to TRBD1. Trimming at V came to 4 bases and at J to 1 base, leaving 3 bases not matched to a gene. Germline V gene lookup returns CDR1 SGHNT and CDR2 YYREEE (reference sequence). The CDR3 extends over 14 amino acids. The CDR3 sequence is CASSPGQGTDTQYF. The CDR3 DNA reads as TGTGCCAGCAGCCCTGGACAGGGCACAGATACGCAGTATTTT.

This sequence joins TRBV5-6 and TRBJ2-3; no definite D call. Trimming took 4 bases from V and 0 from J, leaving 18 bases between them. This CDR3 has 17 residues. The V gene's germline CDR1 is SGHDT and CDR2 YYEEEE. DNA for the CDR3: TGTGCCAGCAGCCAGATCGGCAGCTTCTCTAGCACAGATACGCAGTATTTT. It translates to CASSQIGSFSSTDTQYF.

The table lists this clone with a count of one. The chain links TRBV19 to TRBJ2-5; no firm D call. The V gene's germline CDR1 is LNHDA and CDR2 SQIVND (reference sequence). Trimming shortened V by 5 bases and J by 0 bases, and 10 bases separated the two germline ends. This CDR3 region has 14 residues. DNA for the CDR3: TGTGCCAGTAGTCCGTCCGGGTACCAAGAGACCCAGTACTTC. This encodes CASSPSGYQETQYF.

The J gene is TRBJ1-1, the V gene TRBV7-2; D is uncertain. Trimming shortened V by 5 bases and J by 0 bases, and 10 bases separated the two germline ends. Germline CDR1 and CDR2: SGHTA and FQGNSA. There are 14 residues in the CDR3. This CDR3 is CASSKDGLNTEAFF. Written as DNA, the CDR3 is TGTGCCAGCAGCAAGGACGGATTGAACACTGAAGCTTTCTTT.

V gene TRBV5-6 combines with J gene TRBJ2-1; D may be TRBD2 (5 bases). Trimming removed 4 bases at V and 4 bases at J, with 18 bases between. This CDR3 is 16 amino acids long. CDR1 is SGHDT, CDR2 YYEEEE, per germline. The chain's CDR3 is CASSLRSSRRYNEQFF. The CDR3 region has the DNA TGTGCCAGCAGCCTCCGGTCCTCTAGGAGGTACAATGAGCAGTTCTTC.

The DNA for the CDR3 is TGTGCCTGGACCCAGGGAACCAACTACGAGCAGTACTTC. This gives the protein CAWTQGTNYEQYF. V gene TRBV30 combines with J gene TRBJ2-7, with a possible D match to TRBD1 (5 bases). V was pared by 4 bases and J by 3 bases, with 13 bases between. The CDR3 contains 13 residues. The germline CDR1 and CDR2 sequences are GTSNPN and SVGIG (reference sequence).

The chain recombines TRBV2 with TRBJ2-3; D is possibly TRBD1 (5 bases). Looked up from germline, CDR1 is SNHLY and CDR2 is FYNNEI. This CDR3 has 15 residues. V shed 4 bases and J shed 0 bases, with 11 bases lying between them. CDR3 residues: CASSAQQASTDTQYF. In DNA form, the CDR3 reads TGTGCCAGCAGTGCTCAACAGGCTAGCACAGATACGCAGTATTTT.

V gene TRBV14 combines with J gene TRBJ2-2, with TRBD1 identical over 9 bases. The J segment lost 5 bases and the V segment lost 2 bases, leaving 9 bases of the junction unmatched. Germline-derived CDR1 and CDR2 are SGHDN and FVKESK. The CDR3 extends over 17 amino acids. CDR3 coding DNA: TGTGCCAGCAGCCAAAAGCCACAGGGGGCGTATACCGGGGAGCTGTTTTTT. This gives the protein CASSQKPQGAYTGELFF.

The V and J genes are TRBV25-1 and TRBJ1-2; D is undetermined. Trimming stripped 6 bases from V and 2 bases from J, with 7 bases between. The CDR3 consists of 12 residues. Germline CDR1 MGHDK, CDR2 SYGVNS. CDR3 bases: TGTGCCAGCAGGGGCGGGAACTATGGCTACACCTTC. Its protein is CASRGGNYGYTF.

The CDR3 DNA follows: TGCGCCAGCAGCCAAGATTCAGGGTCACGTCGGGAGCAGTACTTC. The encoded protein is CASSQDSGSRREQYF. The chain uses TRBV4-3 and TRBJ2-7; D may be TRBD1 (5 bases). This CDR3 contains 15 residues. The V end lost 0 bases, the J end lost 7 bases, and 16 bases lay between the germline ends. The germline V gene has CDR1 LGHNA and CDR2 YSLEER.

V is TRBV19 and J is TRBJ1-1; 10 nucleotides agree with TRBD1. Germline V gene lookup returns CDR1 LNHDA and CDR2 SQIVND (reference sequence). J lost 4 bases, V lost 4 bases, and 6 bases had no gene match. The CDR3 runs to 15 residues. The CDR3 nucleotides are TGTGCCAGTAGTACAACCGGGACAGGGGCCACTGAAGCTTTCTTT. Translating gives CASSTTGTGATEAFF.

This chain uses TRBV2 with TRBJ2-2, with TRBD1 identical over 8 bases. The CDR3 contains 15 residues. CDR1 is SNHLY, CDR2 FYNNEI, per germline. V lost 6 bases to trimming and J lost 3 bases; unmatched junction nucleotides: 6. The CDR3 is CASSLGRGHTGELFF. In DNA, the CDR3 is TGTGCCAGCAGCCTCGGCAGGGGGCACACCGGGGAGCTGTTTTTT.

The CDR3 protein is CASSQEWRGIRTDTQYF. For the CDR3, the DNA is TGTGCCAGCAGCCAAGAATGGCGGGGGATAAGGACAGATACGCAGTATTTT. The chain is built from TRBV4-2 and TRBJ2-3; 7 bases match TRBD2. J gave up 3 bases and V 0 bases, and 9 bases lay outside the gene matches. CDR3 size: 17 residues. From germline, CDR1 is LGHNA and CDR2 YNFKEQ.

The V call is TRBV3-1 (or the pseudogene TRBV3-2), the J call TRBJ2-7; no clear D gene. This CDR3 is 17 amino acids long. V dropped 1 base and J dropped 2 bases, with 18 bases sitting between them. In germline, CDR1 is LGHDT, CDR2 YNNKEL (reference sequence). The DNA for the CDR3 is TGTGCCAGCAGCCAAGTGAAGACCCTTACAAACCCCTACGAGCAGTACTTC. Translated, it gives CASSQVKTLTNPYEQYF.

The chain has TRBV6-6 and TRBJ2-2, with TRBD1 identical over 8 bases. V lost 11 bases to trimming and J lost 5 bases; unmatched junction nucleotides: 10. Germline lookup yields CDR1 MNHNY and CDR2 SVGAGI (reference sequence). The CDR3 consists of 14 residues. The CDR3 loop is CAGRRGQGTGELFF. For the CDR3, the DNA is TGTGCCGGACGTCGTGGACAGGGAACCGGGGAGCTGTTTTTT.

The genes are TRBV7-6 and TRBJ2-2; a weak D match, TRBD2 (6 bases). CDR3 length equals 16 residues. Germline V gene lookup returns CDR1 SGHVS and CDR2 FNYEAQ. The V end was cut by 5 bases, the J end by 4 bases, with 17 bases between. The DNA of the CDR3 is TGTGCCAGCAGCGATACAGCGGGTGTAGGCACCGGGGAGCTGTTTTTT. Translated: CASSDTAGVGTGELFF.

For the CDR3, the DNA is TGTGCCATCAGTGAAGAGGGGATCGACTATGGCTACACCTTC. Protein product: CAISEEGIDYGYTF. V is TRBV10-3 and J is TRBJ1-2, with D maybe TRBD1 (5 bases). The CDR3 runs 14 residues. Germline V gives CDR1 ENHRY, CDR2 SYGVKD. V dropped 3 bases and J dropped 3 bases, with 11 bases sitting between them.

DNA of the CDR3: TGCGCCAGCAGCTTGGATTGGGAGGGACAGAGCACAGATACGCAGTATTTT. Its protein product is CASSLDWEGQSTDTQYF. The gene calls are TRBV5-1 and TRBJ2-3; either TRBD1 or TRBD2 may supply D (7 bases each). This CDR3 contains 17 residues. Germline V gives CDR1 SGHRS, CDR2 YFSETQ. Trimming stripped 0 bases from V and 0 bases from J, with 14 bases between. Full variable domain (rest looked up from reference TRBV5-1 and TRBJ2-3): KAGVTQTPRYLIKTRGQQVTLSCSPISGHRSVSWYQQTPGQGLQFLFEYFSETQRNKGNFPGRFSGRQFSNSRSEMNVSTLELGDSALYLCASSLDWEGQSTDTQYFGPGTRLTVL.